These T cell receptor beta chains were read from a single sample in a study of blood T cell repertoires in COVID-19. Sequencing used immunoSEQ multiplex PCR; TCRdb keeps in-frame clones, though not all of them. The data contain around 90,000 clones, 92% of them singletons. The source material was peripheral blood. The receptor set was obtained from a woman aged 60-70 years with active COVID-19. The CDR3 runs from the conserved cysteine through the conserved F or W. The order of the fields is V gene, clone size, D gene, J gene, CDR3 DNA, CDR3 protein. A D gene is named only where the DNA matches it firmly. Only some rows state a clone size, as once, few, many or a class for expanded clones.

V gene: TRBV10-3
clone size: .
D gene: TRBD2
J gene: TRBJ2-2
CDR3 DNA: TGTGCCATCAGTGAGTCTTTAGCGGGGAAGGCCGGGGAGCTGTTTTTT
CDR3 protein: CAISESLAGKAGELFF

V gene: TRBV25-1
clone size: .
D gene: TRBD2
J gene: TRBJ2-7
CDR3 DNA: TGTGCCAGCGCCCGGGGTAGCGGGAGGGTAAACGACGAGCAGTACTTC
CDR3 protein: CASARGSGRVNDEQYF

V gene: TRBV5-1
clone size: .
D gene: .
J gene: TRBJ1-3
CDR3 DNA: TGCGCCAGCAGCTCCTCCAGGGGTTGGGGAAACACCATATATTTT
CDR3 protein: CASSSSRGWGNTIYF

V gene: TRBV5-6
clone size: .
D gene: .
J gene: TRBJ1-6
CDR3 DNA: TGTGCCAGCAGCCCCCCTGCCGTGGGGGGTAATTCACCCCTCCACTTT
CDR3 protein: CASSPPAVGGNSPLHF

V gene: TRBV5-4
clone size: .
D gene: .
J gene: TRBJ1-1
CDR3 DNA: TGTGCCAGCAGCTTGGGGACACCTTTTACGATGAACACTGAAGCTTTCTTT
CDR3 protein: CASSLGTPFTMNTEAFF

V gene: TRBV20-1
clone size: .
D gene: .
J gene: TRBJ2-5
CDR3 DNA: TGCAGTGCTAGTCAGGTTCGAGGGGAGACCCAGTACTTC
CDR3 protein: CSASQVRGETQYF

V gene: TRBV27
clone size: .
D gene: TRBD2
J gene: TRBJ2-1
CDR3 DNA: TGTGCCAGCAGTTTCATCGGCGGGAGCTCCTACAATGAGCAGTTCTTC
CDR3 protein: CASSFIGGSSYNEQFF

V gene: TRBV12-3/TRBV12-4
clone size: .
D gene: .
J gene: TRBJ1-1
CDR3 DNA: TGTGCCAGCAGTCCCTCCGGGACAAGTGAAGCTTTCTTT
CDR3 protein: CASSPSGTSEAFF

V gene: TRBV7-9
clone size: .
D gene: .
J gene: TRBJ1-4
CDR3 DNA: TGTGCCAGCAGCTTAGCGGCGGGGTCAACTAATGAAAAACTGTTTTTT
CDR3 protein: CASSLAAGSTNEKLFF

V gene: TRBV5-1
clone size: .
D gene: TRBD1
J gene: TRBJ2-2
CDR3 DNA: TGCGCCAGCAGCCTCGGGACAGGGTGGACCGGGGAGCTGTTTTTT
CDR3 protein: CASSLGTGWTGELFF

V gene: TRBV24-1
clone size: .
D gene: TRBD1
J gene: TRBJ2-7
CDR3 DNA: TGTGCCGCCAGTGATGGCGACCGGGACAGTTTCTACGAGCAGTACTTC
CDR3 protein: CAASDGDRDSFYEQYF

V gene: TRBV3-1/TRBV3-2
clone size: .
D gene: .
J gene: TRBJ2-2
CDR3 DNA: TGTGCCAGCAGCCAAGGAGGGAACACCGGGGAGCTGTTTTTT
CDR3 protein: CASSQGGNTGELFF

V gene: TRBV7-3
clone size: .
D gene: .
J gene: TRBJ1-4
CDR3 DNA: TGTGCCAGCAGCTTAACCGGGGGTGAAAAACTGTTTTTT
CDR3 protein: CASSLTGGEKLFF

V gene: TRBV7-9
clone size: once
D gene: TRBD2
J gene: TRBJ2-5
CDR3 DNA: TGTGCCAGCAGCGATGGGACTAGCGGGATAGGGGACCAAGAGACCCAGTACTTC
CDR3 protein: CASSDGTSGIGDQETQYF

V gene: TRBV6-5
clone size: once
D gene: .
J gene: TRBJ1-4
CDR3 DNA: TGTGCCAGCAGCCCGGGTCTTTTCGAGGGTGAAAAACTGTTTTTT
CDR3 protein: CASSPGLFEGEKLFF

V gene: TRBV7-2
clone size: .
D gene: TRBD1
J gene: TRBJ2-2
CDR3 DNA: TGTGCCAGCAGCTTTATCGGGACAGGGAATGTAGGGGAGCTGTTTTTT
CDR3 protein: CASSFIGTGNVGELFF

V gene: TRBV6-5
clone size: .
D gene: .
J gene: TRBJ1-1
CDR3 DNA: TGTGCCAGCATCTTGGACATGAACACTGAAGCTTTCTTT
CDR3 protein: CASILDMNTEAFF

V gene: TRBV18
clone size: .
D gene: .
J gene: TRBJ1-5
CDR3 DNA: TGTGCCAGCTCACCGGAGCTCAGTAGCAATCAGCCCCAGCATTTT
CDR3 protein: CASSPELSSNQPQHF

V gene: TRBV11-3
clone size: .
D gene: TRBD2
J gene: TRBJ2-7
CDR3 DNA: TGTGCCAGCAGCCCAGGGACTAGCGGGAGCCCCTACGAGCAGTACTTC
CDR3 protein: CASSPGTSGSPYEQYF

V gene: TRBV4-1
clone size: .
D gene: TRBD1
J gene: TRBJ1-5
CDR3 DNA: TGCGCCAGCAGCCGCATTACCGGGACAGTTAGCAATCAGCCCCAGCATTTT
CDR3 protein: CASSRITGTVSNQPQHF

V gene: TRBV3-1/TRBV3-2
clone size: few
D gene: .
J gene: TRBJ2-7
CDR3 DNA: TGTGCCAGCAGCCAAGGCCCTTCCCCGGGCAGGGTAAGCTCCTACGAGCAGTACTTC
CDR3 protein: CASSQGPSPGRVSSYEQYF

V gene: TRBV6-5
clone size: .
D gene: .
J gene: TRBJ1-4
CDR3 DNA: TGTGCCAGCAGCTATGGACAGACCTCTAATGAAAAACTGTTTTTT
CDR3 protein: CASSYGQTSNEKLFF

V gene: TRBV5-1
clone size: .
D gene: TRBD1
J gene: TRBJ2-7
CDR3 DNA: TGCGCCAGCAGCCTGGACAGGGGCTACGAGCAGTACTTC
CDR3 protein: CASSLDRGYEQYF

V gene: TRBV3-1/TRBV3-2
clone size: few
D gene: .
J gene: TRBJ1-3
CDR3 DNA: TGTGCCAGCAGCCAAAATCGTGGAAACACCATATATTTT
CDR3 protein: CASSQNRGNTIYF

V gene: TRBV5-4
clone size: .
D gene: .
J gene: TRBJ1-2
CDR3 DNA: TGTGCCAGCAGCTTGGGGCGGGGAGACTATGGCTACACCTTC
CDR3 protein: CASSLGRGDYGYTF

V gene: TRBV3-1/TRBV3-2
clone size: .
D gene: TRBD1
J gene: TRBJ2-7
CDR3 DNA: TGTGCCAGCAGCAGGGGACAGGACCCTTCCTACGAGCAGTACTTC
CDR3 protein: CASSRGQDPSYEQYF

V gene: TRBV7-2
clone size: .
D gene: TRBD1
J gene: TRBJ1-4
CDR3 DNA: TGTGCCAGCAGCTTAGCGCTGAGGGGGCGCGGCGAAAAACTGTTTTTT
CDR3 protein: CASSLALRGRGEKLFF

V gene: TRBV7-2
clone size: .
D gene: .
J gene: TRBJ2-3
CDR3 DNA: TGTGCCAGCAGACAGACCACAGATACGCAGTATTTT
CDR3 protein: CASRQTTDTQYF

V gene: TRBV6-6
clone size: .
D gene: TRBD2
J gene: TRBJ2-5
CDR3 DNA: TGTGCCAGCAGTCCCCGCGGGAGTGCCGGCGGCGAGACCCAGTACTTC
CDR3 protein: CASSPRGSAGGETQYF

V gene: TRBV6-5
clone size: .
D gene: .
J gene: TRBJ2-5
CDR3 DNA: TGTGCCAGCATCACACAGGGAGAGACTAAAGAGACCCAGTACTTC
CDR3 protein: CASITQGETKETQYF

V gene: TRBV4-3
clone size: .
D gene: TRBD1
J gene: TRBJ2-2
CDR3 DNA: TGCGCCAGCAGCCAAGATCGATCGGGACAGGGAGGCACCGGGGAGCTGTTTTTT
CDR3 protein: CASSQDRSGQGGTGELFF

V gene: TRBV6-6
clone size: few
D gene: .
J gene: TRBJ2-3
CDR3 DNA: TGTGCCAGCAGCCCTAGGCCAGCAGTAGATACGCAGTATTTT
CDR3 protein: CASSPRPAVDTQYF

V gene: TRBV18
clone size: .
D gene: .
J gene: TRBJ1-1
CDR3 DNA: TGTGCCAGCAAAGGCGACAGGAACACTGAAGCTTTCTTT
CDR3 protein: CASKGDRNTEAFF

V gene: TRBV21-1
clone size: .
D gene: .
J gene: TRBJ2-1
CDR3 DNA: TGTGCCAGCAGCACCCAGACTAGCGGGGGAAATGAGCAGTTCTTC
CDR3 protein: CASSTQTSGGNEQFF

V gene: TRBV27
clone size: .
D gene: .
J gene: TRBJ2-7
CDR3 DNA: TGTGCCAGCAGTTTACGCGACAGGAGAGACGAGCAGTACTTC
CDR3 protein: CASSLRDRRDEQYF

V gene: TRBV25-1
clone size: .
D gene: TRBD2
J gene: TRBJ2-7
CDR3 DNA: TGTGCCAGCAGTCCCGGGGTAGCGGGGTCCTACGAGCAGTACTTC
CDR3 protein: CASSPGVAGSYEQYF

V gene: TRBV3-1/TRBV3-2
clone size: .
D gene: TRBD2
J gene: TRBJ2-2
CDR3 DNA: TGTGCCAGCAGCCAGGGGACTAGCGGGATGAACACCGGGGAGCTGTTTTTT
CDR3 protein: CASSQGTSGMNTGELFF

V gene: TRBV11-1
clone size: .
D gene: .
J gene: TRBJ2-7
CDR3 DNA: TGTGCCAGCAGCCTCACAGGGCTTTCCTACGAGCAGTACTTC
CDR3 protein: CASSLTGLSYEQYF

V gene: TRBV6-1
clone size: .
D gene: .
J gene: TRBJ1-6
CDR3 DNA: TGTGCCAGCAGTGAGGCAGGGGCCCTGCAATCACCCCTCCACTTT
CDR3 protein: CASSEAGALQSPLHF

V gene: TRBV6-6
clone size: .
D gene: TRBD1
J gene: TRBJ1-1
CDR3 DNA: TGTGCCAGCAGTTGGCAGGGGGCGAACACTGAAGCTTTCTTT
CDR3 protein: CASSWQGANTEAFF

V gene: TRBV19
clone size: .
D gene: .
J gene: TRBJ1-1
CDR3 DNA: TGTGCCAGTAGTCTGGACACCAGAAACACTGAAGCTTTCTTT
CDR3 protein: CASSLDTRNTEAFF

V gene: TRBV24-1
clone size: .
D gene: .
J gene: TRBJ1-5
CDR3 DNA: TGTGCCACCAGTGATCACAGGAAGGGTAGCAATCAGCCCCAGCATTTT
CDR3 protein: CATSDHRKGSNQPQHF

V gene: TRBV2
clone size: .
D gene: .
J gene: TRBJ2-3
CDR3 DNA: TGTGCCAGCGCGCGGACTAGCACAGATACGCAGTATTTT
CDR3 protein: CASARTSTDTQYF

V gene: TRBV5-1
clone size: .
D gene: .
J gene: TRBJ2-3
CDR3 DNA: TGCGCCAGCAGCTTGGCGGGGGGCGTTGATACGCAGTATTTT
CDR3 protein: CASSLAGGVDTQYF

V gene: TRBV18
clone size: .
D gene: TRBD1
J gene: TRBJ2-7
CDR3 DNA: TGTGCCAGCTCTCCGACAGGGGGCTACGAGCAGTACTTC
CDR3 protein: CASSPTGGYEQYF